These 18 T cell receptor beta chains were all obtained from the same sample, sequenced in a study of blood T cell repertoires in COVID-19 (dated by TCRdb to the early 2020s). Preparation of the library involved the immunoSEQ multiplex PCR assay. What TCRdb holds here is the immuneACCESS table cut down to in-frame rearrangements. Part of the clones is not present; checked against another copy, under half of the missing clones reflect an unresolved V gene, and the others are unexplained. The sample table shows around 280,000 clones, and roughly 85% are seen once. Of the sample, under 7% falls within the top ten clones. Sequencing was performed on PBMCs or T cells enriched from blood (not recorded which). These receptors came from a woman between 35 and 50 years old who had recovered from COVID-19.

This clone was detected once. The gene calls are TRBV5-3 and TRBJ2-1, with 7 bases that match TRBD1. TRBV5-3 has ORF status, its function being uncertain. Trimming took 0 bases from V and 0 from J; bases not matched to a gene: 0. The CDR3 is made up of 15 amino acids. The CDR3 DNA sequence: TGTGCCAGAAGCTTGGGACAGGGCTCCTACAATGAGCAGTTCTTC. Translated, it gives CARSLGQGSYNEQFF.

V and J are TRBV5-1 and TRBJ2-7, with 7 bases matching TRBD2. The CDR3 extends over 14 amino acids. The junction had 9 bases not matched to a gene; V was cut back by 6 bases and J by 3 bases. In germline, CDR1 is SGHRS, CDR2 YFSETQ. The CDR3 sequence: CASTSGGANYEQYF. The CDR3 region has the DNA TGCGCCAGCACATCGGGAGGTGCCAACTACGAGCAGTACTTC.

The rearrangement links TRBV30 to TRBJ1-1; D unclear. Trimming removed 0 bases from V and 1 base from J, with 6 bases in between. The germline V gene encodes CDR1 GTSNPN and CDR2 SVGIG (reference sequence). This CDR3 spans 13 amino acids. CDR3 in DNA: TGTGCCTGGAGTGTTTTGGCGAACACTGAAGCTTTCTTT. This gives the protein CAWSVLANTEAFF.

The V and J genes are TRBV2 and TRBJ1-4; TRBD1 matches at 8 bases. The J segment lost 8 bases and the V segment lost 7 bases, leaving 9 bases of the junction unmatched. Looked up from germline, CDR1 is SNHLY and CDR2 is FYNNEI. This CDR3 is 14 amino acids long. CDR3 coding DNA: TGTGCCAGCAACTTCCAGGGGGCGCGGGAAAAACTGTTTTTT. It translates to CASNFQGAREKLFF.

The CDR3: CASSSGEEAYEQYF. The DNA for the CDR3 is TGTGCCAGCAGTTCGGGGGAGGAAGCCTACGAGCAGTACTTC. This chain links TRBV6-6 with TRBJ2-7, with D perhaps TRBD2 (6 bases). CDR1 and CDR2 (germline): MNHNY, SVGAGI (reference sequence). Trimming took off 4 bases at V and 2 bases at J, with 12 bases between the two ends. This CDR3 is built from 14 residues.

This clone appeared a few times. This sequence joins TRBV15 and TRBJ2-7, with 9 bases aligning to TRBD2. With V trimmed by 0 bases and J by 1 base, 4 bases remained unmatched. CDR3 length: 16 residues. Germline V lookup: CDR1 LNHNV, CDR2 YYDKDF (reference sequence). The CDR3 nucleotides are TGTGCCACCAGCAGAGAGATAGGACTAGCGTCCTACGAGCAGTACTTC. This translates into CATSREIGLASYEQYF. Based on the CDR3 plus reference TRBV15 and TRBJ2-7, the full variable domain is DAMVIQNPRYQVTQFGKPVTLSCSQTLNHNVMYWYQQKSSQAPKLLFHYYDKDFNNEADTPDNFQSRRPNTSFCFLDIRSPGLGDTAMYLCATSREIGLASYEQYFGPGTRLTVT.

This clone is a singleton in its sample. This chain joins TRBV7-2 and TRBJ2-7; TRBD2 might be the D (6 bases). Germline V lookup: CDR1 SGHTA, CDR2 FQGNSA. There are 15 residues in the CDR3. Deletions cut 1 base from V and 2 bases from J, with 12 bases between. The CDR3 coding sequence is TGTGCCAGCAGCTTAGATTTACTAGCTGCCTACGAGCAGTACTTC. It codes for CASSLDLLAAYEQYF.

V and J are TRBV28 and TRBJ2-2, with D possibly being TRBD2 (6 bases). The CDR3 length is 12 residues. Germline CDR1 MDHEN, CDR2 SYDVKM. Trimming shortened V by 7 bases and J by 8 bases, and 11 bases separated the two germline ends. The CDR3 DNA is TGTGCCAGCAATACTGGGAGGGGGGAGCTGTTTTTT. Its translation is CASNTGRGELFF.

J is TRBJ2-2 and V is TRBV19; a weak D match, TRBD2 (6 bases). V gave up 1 base and J gave up 4 bases, with 13 bases separating them. Germline values: CDR1 LNHDA, CDR2 SQIVND (reference sequence). The CDR3 totals 16 residues. The CDR3 loop reads CASSIVGGGGTGELFF. CDR3 in DNA: TGTGCCAGTAGTATAGTGGGGGGAGGCGGCACCGGGGAGCTGTTTTTT. Supplemented by reference TRBV19 and TRBJ2-2, the full variable domain reads DGGITQSPKYLFRKEGQNVTLSCEQNLNHDAMYWYRQDPGQGLRLIYYSQIVNDFQKGDIAEGYSVSREKKESFPLTVTSAQKNPTAFYLCASSIVGGGGTGELFFGEGSRLTVL.

The rearrangement uses TRBV9 and TRBJ2-1; no clear D gene. The CDR3 has 13 residues. With 0 bases removed from V and 8 bases from J, the gap between germline ends came to 9 bases. CDR1 SGDLS and CDR2 YYNGEE come from the germline V gene. DNA for the CDR3: TGTGCCAGCAGCGTAGAGGAGCGCCATGAGCAGTTCTTC. Its protein is CASSVEERHEQFF.

This rearrangement joins TRBV4-2 to TRBJ1-2; D may be TRBD1 (5 bases). The CDR3 runs to 14 residues. Germline V gene lookup returns CDR1 LGHNA and CDR2 YNFKEQ. Deletions cut 0 bases from V and 5 bases from J, with 10 bases between. The CDR3 DNA reads as TGTGCCAGCAGCCAAGATCGTGGGGCTTATGGCTACACCTTC. Protein product: CASSQDRGAYGYTF.

The chain combines TRBV5-1 with TRBJ2-5, with 7 nucleotides matching TRBD1. Trimming at V came to 4 bases and at J to 1 base, leaving 4 bases not matched to a gene. Germline V gene sequence: CDR1 SGHRS, CDR2 YFSETQ. CDR3 length equals 14 residues. The CDR3 sequence is CASSGGQIQETQYF. The DNA of the CDR3 is TGCGCCAGCAGCGGGGGACAGATCCAAGAGACCCAGTACTTC.

This chain connects TRBV6-5 to TRBJ1-2, with 9 bases aligning to TRBD1. The V and J ends lost 2 bases and 2 bases, in that order; junction bases with no gene match: 3. The germline V gene encodes CDR1 MNHEY and CDR2 SVGAGI. The CDR3 consists of 15 residues. CDR3 protein: CASSYGGQGNYGYTF. DNA of the CDR3: TGTGCCAGCAGTTACGGGGGACAGGGCAACTATGGCTACACCTTC.

The chain links TRBV4-2 to TRBJ1-6; 8 nucleotides agree with TRBD1. Looked up from germline, CDR1 is LGHNA and CDR2 is YNFKEQ. This CDR3 is 16 amino acids long. With V trimmed by 3 bases and J by 8 bases, 9 bases remained unmatched. The CDR3 is CASSQYGGQGYSPLHF. DNA for the CDR3: TGTGCCAGCAGCCAGTATGGCGGACAGGGTTATTCACCCCTCCACTTT.

This rearrangement joins TRBV7-2 to TRBJ2-5; D remains unclear. The V end was cut by 5 bases, the J end by 0 bases, with 13 bases between. The CDR3 has 15 amino acids. CDR1 and CDR2 from the germline V gene are SGHTA and FQGNSA. CDR3: CASSPNSLYQETQYF. The CDR3 nucleotides are TGTGCCAGCAGCCCAAACAGTCTTTACCAAGAGACCCAGTACTTC. The full variable domain, completed using reference TRBV7-2 and TRBJ2-5, is GAGVSQSPSNKVTEKGKDVELRCDPISGHTALYWYRQSLGQGLEFLIYFQGNSAPDKSGLPSDRFSAERTGGSVSTLTIQRTQQEDSAVYLCASSPNSLYQETQYFGPGTRLLVL.

The chain recombines TRBV28 with TRBJ2-2; no clear D. Germline loops: CDR1 MDHEN, CDR2 SYDVKM. Trimming removed 5 bases from V and 6 bases from J, with 10 bases in between. CDR3 length: 13 amino acids. This CDR3 is CASSRPGAGELFF. The CDR3 nucleotides read TGTGCCAGCAGTCGCCCGGGTGCCGGGGAGCTGTTTTTT.

The rearrangement uses TRBV11-2 and TRBJ2-1, with 11 bases identical to TRBD2. Looked up from germline, CDR1 is SGHAT and CDR2 is FQNNGV. Germline trimming cut 3 bases from V and 0 bases from J; bases unmatched to any gene: 1. The CDR3 sequence is 16 residues long. The CDR3, as DNA: TGTGCCAGCAGCTTTAGCGGGAGGGGCTCCTACAATGAGCAGTTCTTC. The encoded protein is CASSFSGRGSYNEQFF.

The V and J genes are TRBV11-3 and TRBJ1-4; no definite D call. V gave up 2 bases and J gave up 0 bases, with 10 bases separating them. Germline V lookup: CDR1 SGHNT, CDR2 YENEEA. The CDR3 extends over 16 amino acids. In nucleotides, the CDR3 is TGTGCCAGCAGCTTAACAGCCTGTGCAACTAATGAAAAACTGTTTTTT. It codes for CASSLTACATNEKLFF. Complete variable domain (other parts from reference TRBV11-3 and TRBJ1-4): EAGVVQSPRYKIIEKKQPVAFWCNPISGHNTLYWYLQNLGQGPELLIRYENEEAVDDSQLPKDRFSAERLKGVDSTLKIQPAELGDSAVYLCASSLTACATNEKLFFGSGTQLSVL.